Shown below are 22 T cell receptor beta chains from a single sample sequenced in a study of blood T cell repertoires in COVID-19. Sequencing was performed with immunoSEQ multiplex PCR; in TCRdb, only in-frame clones are kept and a portion is missing. This table has 200,000 to 300,000 clones, around four fifths appearing once. Input material: peripheral blood. The receptor source for this set is a man aged 50 to 59 with acute or convalescent COVID-19.

The chain joins TRBV10-2 to TRBJ1-2; D gene unclear. The germline V gene encodes CDR1 WSHSY and CDR2 SAAADI. Between the trimmed V and J ends, which lost 2 bases and 4 bases, there was a span of 8 bases. The CDR3 runs 13 residues. CDR3 DNA sequence: TGCGCCAGCAGTGAGATAGTGTCCTATGGCTACACCTTC. Translating gives CASSEIVSYGYTF.

This sequence joins TRBV5-1 and TRBJ1-3; weak D call: TRBD1 (5 bases). Germline-derived CDR1 and CDR2 are SGHRS and YFSETQ. The CDR3 spans 14 residues. Trimming removed 0 bases at V and 4 bases at J, with 8 bases between. CDR3 residues: CASSLGQRGNTIYF. The DNA for the CDR3 is TGCGCCAGCAGCTTGGGACAGAGGGGAAACACCATATATTTT.

This chain joins TRBV5-4 and TRBJ2-7; TRBD2 matches 10 bases. The CDR3 totals 17 residues. Germline-derived CDR1 and CDR2 are SGHNT and YYREEE (reference sequence). Trimming at V came to 4 bases and at J to 0 bases, leaving 10 bases not matched to a gene. The CDR3 region is CASSPNHGLAASYEQYF. Here the CDR3 DNA reads TGTGCCAGCAGCCCGAACCATGGACTAGCGGCCTCCTACGAGCAGTACTTC.

The chain combines TRBV11-3 with TRBJ2-5; TRBD1 aligns across 8 bases. CDR1 and CDR2 from the germline V gene are SGHNT and YENEEA. Losses at the gene ends were 6 bases for V and 1 base for J; bases not matched to a gene: 16. CDR3 length: 18 amino acids. The chain's CDR3 is CASRMHGTGGVVQETQYF. CDR3 DNA: TGTGCCAGCAGGATGCACGGGACAGGAGGAGTTGTCCAAGAGACCCAGTACTTC.

The chain uses TRBV28 and TRBJ1-2, with D possibly TRBD1 on 5 matching bases. Between the trimmed V and J ends, which lost 7 bases and 3 bases, there was a span of 18 bases. Germline V gene sequence: CDR1 MDHEN, CDR2 SYDVKM. The CDR3 is 15 amino acids. The CDR3 DNA reads as TGTGCCAGCAAAATTCAGGGAGGATCCTACTATGGCTACACCTTC. Translated, it gives CASKIQGGSYYGYTF.

The rearrangement joins TRBV6-4 to TRBJ1-4, with 7 bases lining up with TRBD1. The V gene's germline CDR1 is MRHNA and CDR2 SNTAGT. Unmatched junction bases numbered 18, after V lost 2 bases and J lost 3 bases. The CDR3 runs 20 residues. The CDR3 DNA reads as TGTGCCAGCAGTGACCCCACTGAACCGGGACAGAACTTACCTAATGAAAAACTGTTTTTT. Translating gives CASSDPTEPGQNLPNEKLFF.

This chain uses TRBV3-1 (or the pseudogene TRBV3-2) with TRBJ1-5, with D hard to call. CDR1 is LGHDT and CDR2 is YNNKEL in the germline V gene (reference sequence). V was trimmed by 0 bases and J by 11 bases, leaving 8 bases between them. The CDR3 spans 12 residues. The CDR3 protein is CASSQEGSAQHF. The CDR3 bases are TGTGCCAGCAGCCAAGAGGGCTCAGCCCAGCATTTT.

This clone turned up a few times. This chain joins TRBV25-1 and TRBJ1-5, with TRBD1 identical over 10 bases. The CDR3 runs 15 residues. Trimming at V came to 5 bases and at J to 6 bases, leaving 7 bases not matched to a gene. Germline-derived CDR1 and CDR2 are MGHDK and SYGVNS. The CDR3 here is CASSPGTGVAQPQHF. In nucleotides, the CDR3 is TGTGCCAGCAGTCCCGGGACAGGGGTTGCTCAGCCCCAGCATTTT.

The chain is built from TRBV5-1 and TRBJ1-2; D not resolved. The CDR3 has 13 residues. V was shortened by 1 base and J by 4 bases, with 8 bases between the two germline ends. Per the germline V gene, CDR1 is SGHRS and CDR2 is YFSETQ. The CDR3 DNA reads TGCGCCAGCAGCTTGTTAGAGGGCTATGGCTACACCTTC. Translated: CASSLLEGYGYTF.

The gene calls are TRBV4-1 and TRBJ1-3; D gene unclear. The V gene's germline CDR1 is MGHRA and CDR2 YSYEKL. The CDR3 is made up of 14 amino acids. Trimming stripped 3 bases from V and 0 bases from J, with 6 bases between. The CDR3 DNA follows: TGCGCCAGCAGCCAGGGCCGCTCTGGAAACACCATATATTTT. As protein: CASSQGRSGNTIYF.

The V gene is TRBV2, the J gene TRBJ2-7, with D uncertain. The CDR3 extends over 13 amino acids. The V and J ends lost 2 bases and 4 bases respectively, with 9 bases between them. Germline V lookup: CDR1 SNHLY, CDR2 FYNNEI. CDR3 DNA sequence: TGTGCCAGCAGTGAACCCTTATTATACGAGCAGTACTTC. Translated, it gives CASSEPLLYEQYF.

The J gene is TRBJ1-3, the V gene TRBV28; 9 nucleotides match TRBD1. Per the germline V gene, CDR1 is MDHEN and CDR2 is SYDVKM. The CDR3 is 15 amino acids. The V and J ends lost 4 bases and 4 bases, in that order; junction bases with no gene match: 5. The DNA for the CDR3 is TGTGCCAGCAGTTCCGGGACAGGGCAAGGAAACACCATATATTTT. Protein sequence: CASSSGTGQGNTIYF. Filled out from reference TRBV28 and TRBJ1-3, the complete variable domain reads DVKVTQSSRYLVKRTGEKVFLECVQDMDHENMFWYRQDPGLGLRLIYFSYDVKMKEKGDIPEGYSVSREKKERFSLILESASTNQTSMYLCASSSGTGQGNTIYFGEGSWLTVV.

This clone showed up just a few times. The gene calls are TRBV27 and TRBJ1-1; 7 bases fit TRBD1. Per germline, CDR1 MNHEY and CDR2 SMNVEV (reference sequence). Trimming took 5 bases from V and 0 from J; bases not matched to a gene: 12. The CDR3 spans 17 residues. Here the CDR3 reads CASSPLSAGQVNTEAFF. CDR3 nucleotide sequence: TGTGCCAGCAGTCCCCTCTCGGCCGGACAGGTGAACACTGAAGCTTTCTTT.

V and J are TRBV11-3 and TRBJ2-7; tentative D call: TRBD1 (5 bases). Germline assignment: CDR1 SGHNT and CDR2 YENEEA. The V end was cut by 0 bases, the J end by 3 bases, with 9 bases between. The CDR3 loop spans 14 amino acids. CDR3 sequence (DNA): TGTGCCAGCAGCTTAGAAGCTAGGGGCTACGAGCAGTACTTC. The encoded protein is CASSLEARGYEQYF.

This chain connects TRBV5-1 to TRBJ2-7; 10 bases agree with TRBD1. The CDR3 totals 16 residues. With 3 bases clipped from V and 3 bases from J, the junction kept 9 bases outside the gene matches. Germline V CDR1 and CDR2: SGHRS, YFSETQ. In nucleotides, the CDR3 is TGCGCCAGCAGCTGGGACCGGGACAGGGGTAACTACGAGCAGTACTTC. Its translation: CASSWDRDRGNYEQYF.

The chain couples TRBV6-5 to TRBJ1-4, with D perhaps matching TRBD1 (5 bases). The CDR3 is 15 residues long. Trimming took 5 bases from V and 3 from J, leaving 13 bases between them. Germline CDR1 MNHEY, CDR2 SVGAGI. The chain's CDR3 is CASSPGGAANEKLFF. CDR3 DNA sequence: TGTGCCAGCAGTCCGGGAGGGGCTGCTAATGAAAAACTGTTTTTT.

The chain couples TRBV30 to TRBJ2-7; D call uncertain. The CDR3 extends over 13 amino acids. Deletions cut 1 base from V and 6 bases from J, with 13 bases between. Germline CDR1 and CDR2: GTSNPN and SVGIG (reference sequence). The CDR3 nucleotides read TGTGCCTGGAGTGGCCTAGAGAGTGGCGAGCAGTACTTC. Its protein is CAWSGLESGEQYF.

The chain joins TRBV2 to TRBJ1-1; D gene unclear. V dropped 8 bases and J dropped 1 base, with 5 bases sitting between them. The CDR3 extends over 11 amino acids. Germline V gene data show CDR1 as SNHLY and CDR2 as FYNNEI. This CDR3 is CASVGNTEAFF. The CDR3 nucleotides read TGTGCCAGCGTCGGGAACACTGAAGCTTTCTTT.

This chain connects TRBV5-1 to TRBJ2-1; D unresolved. Germline V gene sequence: CDR1 SGHRS, CDR2 YFSETQ. The CDR3 consists of 14 residues. The germline V and J ends were trimmed by 0 bases and 6 bases, with 10 bases remaining between them. The CDR3 loop reads CASSLDGPANEQFF. CDR3 DNA sequence: TGCGCCAGCAGCTTGGACGGTCCTGCCAATGAGCAGTTCTTC.

The gene calls are TRBV10-3 and TRBJ2-7; 9 nucleotides line up with TRBD1. The CDR3 length is 12 residues. Germline CDR1 is ENHRY and CDR2 is SYGVKD. V lost 11 bases, J lost 2 bases, and 4 bases stayed unmatched. The CDR3 region is CASRDRAYEQYF. DNA of the CDR3: TGTGCCTCCCGGGACAGGGCCTACGAGCAGTACTTC.

The gene calls are TRBV30 and TRBJ1-1; possibly TRBD1 for D (5 bases). The CDR3 sequence is 11 residues long. Germline V lookup: CDR1 GTSNPN, CDR2 SVGIG (reference sequence). Deletions cut 2 bases from V and 5 bases from J, with 6 bases between. CDR3 sequence: CAWSRGTEAFF. DNA for the CDR3: TGTGCCTGGAGTCGGGGGACTGAAGCTTTCTTT. The full variable domain, its missing parts supplied by reference TRBV30 and TRBJ1-1, is SQTIHQWPATLVQPVGSPLSLECTVEGTSNPNLYWYRQAAGRGLQLLFYSVGIGQISSEVPQNLSASRPQDRQFILSSKKLLLSDSGFYLCAWSRGTEAFFGQGTRLTVV.

The chain is built from TRBV27 and TRBJ2-7; no clear D gene. V was shortened by 3 bases and J by 6 bases, with 12 bases between the two germline ends. This CDR3 has 13 amino acids. Germline CDR1 is MNHEY and CDR2 is SMNVEV (reference sequence). As DNA, the CDR3 is TGTGCCAGCAGTTTGGGCCTCCGGTCCGAGCAGTACTTC. Translating gives CASSLGLRSEQYF.